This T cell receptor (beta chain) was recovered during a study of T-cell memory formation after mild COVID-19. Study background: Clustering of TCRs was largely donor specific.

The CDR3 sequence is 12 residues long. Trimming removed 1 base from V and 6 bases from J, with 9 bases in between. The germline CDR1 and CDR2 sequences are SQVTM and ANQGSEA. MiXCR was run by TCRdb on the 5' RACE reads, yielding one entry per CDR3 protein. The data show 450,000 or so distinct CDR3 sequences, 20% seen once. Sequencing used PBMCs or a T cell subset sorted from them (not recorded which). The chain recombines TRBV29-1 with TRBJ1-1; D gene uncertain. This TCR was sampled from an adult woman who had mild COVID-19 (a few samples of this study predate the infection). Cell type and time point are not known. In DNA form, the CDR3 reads TGCAGCGTTGAAGCGCCGGAGCCTGAAGCTTTCTTT. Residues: CSVEAPEPEAFF.